Here is one T cell receptor (beta chain) with its context. The table came from immunoSEQ multiplex PCR; TCRdb's copy has only in-frame clones and leaves some out. The sample has over a million clones; around 74% are singletons. These data originate in a study of shared clonotypes between healthy human individuals. V lost 0 bases, J lost 0 bases, and 13 bases lay in between. CDR3 size: 17 residues. CDR1 is SGDLS and CDR2 is YYNGEE in the germline V gene. The specimen sequenced was memory CD4+ T cells sorted from blood. Noted subset: CD45RA-negative fraction. The receptor was isolated from a man aged 18 to 35 in good health. The V call is TRBV9, the J call TRBJ2-1; the D is unclear. The CDR3 loop reads CASSVAAGPSSYNEQFF. CDR3 DNA sequence: TGTGCCAGCAGCGTAGCGGCAGGACCTAGCTCCTACAATGAGCAGTTCTTC.